The 21 T cell receptor beta chains given below trace back to one sample, sequenced in a study of shared clonotypes between healthy human individuals. The data were produced by immunoSEQ multiplex PCR, yet TCRdb's version contains in-frame clones alone and is incomplete. The data show over 2 million clones, with 90% to 95% seen just once and under 0.15% held by the top ten. Sequencing input: naive CD4+ T cells sorted from blood. Regarding subset: CD45RA+ positively selected. Source of these receptors: a man aged 18 to 30 in good health.

CDR3 loop: CASNSGDLRKLFF. In DNA form, the CDR3 reads TGTGCCAGTAACTCAGGGGATCTTAGAAAACTGTTTTTT. This chain links TRBV19 with TRBJ1-4; the D gene is possibly TRBD1 (6 bases). Per the germline V gene, CDR1 is LNHDA and CDR2 is SQIVND (reference sequence). Between the trimmed V and J ends, which lost 7 bases and 10 bases, there was a span of 16 bases. This CDR3 region has 13 residues.

V gene TRBV25-1 combines with J gene TRBJ2-3; D is perhaps TRBD2 (6 bases). With 4 bases removed from V and 5 bases from J, the gap between germline ends came to 16 bases. Germline V gives CDR1 MGHDK, CDR2 SYGVNS. The CDR3 runs to 15 residues. The CDR3, as DNA: TGTGCCAGCAGTGGGGCGGGGACGAGGGGAGATACGCAGTATTTT. Its translation is CASSGAGTRGDTQYF. The entire variable domain, with the rest obtained from reference TRBV25-1 and TRBJ2-3, is as follows: EADIYQTPRYLVIGTGKKITLECSQTMGHDKMYWYQQDPGMELHLIHYSYGVNSTEKGDLSSESTVSRIRTEHFPLTLESARPSHTSQYLCASSGAGTRGDTQYFGPGTRLTVL.

This chain links TRBV4-3 with TRBJ1-6; no firm D call. The V gene's germline CDR1 is LGHNA and CDR2 YSLEER. The CDR3 length is 15 residues. V was trimmed by 0 bases and J by 10 bases, leaving 13 bases between them. The CDR3 loop is CASSQDPNQVSPLHF. The CDR3 nucleotides are TGCGCCAGCAGCCAAGACCCTAACCAGGTATCACCCCTCCACTTT.

The chain employs TRBV9 and TRBJ1-1; TRBD1 is a possible D gene (5 bases). This CDR3 has 18 amino acids. V lost 4 bases and J lost 4, with 26 bases in between. Germline CDR1 reads SGDLS; CDR2 reads YYNGEE. The CDR3 loop is CASSSGTRRAPGRTEAFF. The CDR3, as DNA: TGTGCCAGCAGCTCAGGGACTCGAAGGGCCCCAGGGCGCACTGAAGCTTTCTTT.

This chain's CDR3 is CASSLVYPTDTQYF. The DNA for the CDR3 is TGTGCCAGCAGCTTAGTCTACCCCACAGATACGCAGTATTTT. J is TRBJ2-3 and V is TRBV11-2, with D unresolved. Trimming removed 1 base from V and 2 bases from J, with 7 bases in between. CDR3 length: 14 residues. Germline lookup yields CDR1 SGHAT and CDR2 FQNNGV.

This clone came up once. The CDR3 nucleotides read TGTGCCAGCAGCCCCCATGAACGCACAGATACGCAGTATTTT. Its translation is CASSPHERTDTQYF. This chain uses TRBV9 with TRBJ2-3, with D uncertain. The V end lost 4 bases, the J end lost 1 base, and 10 bases lay between the germline ends. CDR3 length equals 14 residues. Germline V lookup: CDR1 SGDLS, CDR2 YYNGEE.

The CDR3 sequence: CASRYRTGEKLFF. CDR3 in DNA: TGTGCCAGCAGATACCGAACCGGCGAAAAACTGTTTTTT. This rearrangement joins TRBV6-5 to TRBJ1-4; D is ambiguous. This CDR3 contains 13 residues. Trimming took off 6 bases at V and 8 bases at J, with 13 bases between the two ends. The V gene's germline CDR1 is MNHEY and CDR2 SVGAGI.

This chain joins TRBV5-1 and TRBJ2-5; D is possibly TRBD2 (6 bases). V was pared by 5 bases and J by 4 bases, with 15 bases between. The length of the CDR3 is 14 residues. In germline, CDR1 is SGHRS, CDR2 YFSETQ. The CDR3 spells CASRGVTGVETQYF. DNA of the CDR3: TGCGCCAGCAGGGGGGTAACGGGAGTAGAGACCCAGTACTTC.

The chain is built from TRBV18 and TRBJ2-7; D perhaps matches TRBD1 (6 bases). Trimming shortened V by 6 bases and J by 0 bases, and 15 bases separated the two germline ends. CDR1 KGHSH and CDR2 LQKENI come from the germline V gene. This CDR3 has 15 amino acids. The CDR3 protein is CASSSGAQSSYEQYF. CDR3 bases: TGTGCCAGCTCCTCAGGGGCCCAAAGCTCCTACGAGCAGTACTTC.

The genes are TRBV6-5 and TRBJ1-1, with D possibly TRBD1 on 5 matching bases. The length of the CDR3 is 12 residues. From germline, CDR1 is MNHEY and CDR2 SVGAGI. Between the trimmed V and J ends, which lost 4 bases and 11 bases, there was a span of 14 bases. CDR3 residues: CASSSGRGRAFF. CDR3 nucleotides: TGTGCCAGCAGTTCAGGTCGGGGCCGGGCTTTCTTT.

The rearrangement links TRBV6-6 to TRBJ1-1; 8 bases map to TRBD1. The germline CDR1 and CDR2 sequences are MNHNY and SVGAGI (reference sequence). The junction had 5 bases not matched to a gene; V was cut back by 7 bases and J by 4 bases. CDR3 length: 13 amino acids. The DNA of the CDR3 is TGTGCCAGCACTCCGACAGGGGCCACTGAAGCTTTCTTT. Amino acids: CASTPTGATEAFF.

The rearrangement links TRBV28 to TRBJ2-1; TRBD2 matches 10 bases. The CDR3 spans 15 residues. CDR1 and CDR2 from the germline V gene are MDHEN and SYDVKM. The V and J ends lost 2 bases and 7 bases, in that order; junction bases with no gene match: 5. DNA of the CDR3: TGTGCCAGCAGTTTAAGCGGGAGGGCCCTAAATGAGCAGTTCTTC. It yields the protein CASSLSGRALNEQFF.

V is TRBV7-4 and J is TRBJ1-6; TRBD1 is a possible D gene (6 bases). Trimming took 4 bases from V and 4 from J, leaving 14 bases between them. The CDR3 sequence is 16 residues long. Germline V gene lookup returns CDR1 SGHVT and CDR2 SQSDAQ. The CDR3 protein is CASSYISGEYNSPLHF. CDR3 DNA sequence: TGTGCCAGCAGCTACATCTCAGGGGAATATAATTCACCCCTCCACTTT. The full variable domain, completed using reference TRBV7-4 and TRBJ1-6, is GAGVSQSPRYKVAKRGRDVALRCDSISGHVTLYWYRQTLGQGSEVLTYSQSDAQRDKSGRPSGRFSAERPERSVSTLKIQRTEQGDSAVYLCASSYISGEYNSPLHFGNGTRLTVT.

The chain is built from TRBV7-9 and TRBJ2-5; D possibly corresponds to TRBD2 (6 bases). Germline V gene data show CDR1 as SEHNR and CDR2 as FQNEAQ (reference sequence). The V end lost 5 bases, the J end lost 3 bases, and 22 bases lay between the germline ends. The CDR3 is 17 amino acids. CDR3 residues: CASSPFPAASEKETQYF. CDR3 DNA sequence: TGTGCCAGCAGCCCCTTTCCCGCAGCTAGCGAAAAAGAGACCCAGTACTTC. The whole variable domain, remainder taken from reference TRBV7-9 and TRBJ2-5, is DTGVSQNPRHKITKRGQNVTFRCDPISEHNRLYWYRQTLGQGPEFLTYFQNEAQLEKSRLLSDRFSAERPKGSFSTLEIQRTEQGDSAMYLCASSPFPAASEKETQYFGPGTRLLVL.

The chain carries TRBV5-4 and TRBJ2-7; 9 bases agree with TRBD1. The CDR3 contains 17 residues. Trimming at V came to 4 bases and at J to 0 bases, leaving 11 bases not matched to a gene. Germline V gene lookup returns CDR1 SGHNT and CDR2 YYREEE (reference sequence). The CDR3 nucleotides read TGTGCCAGCAGCCGCCTGATGGGGACAGGGAGCTCCTACGAGCAGTACTTC. This codes for CASSRLMGTGSSYEQYF.

The chain is built from TRBV19 and TRBJ2-7, with 12 bases fitting TRBD1. The ends lost 5 bases at V and 5 bases at J; junction bases unmatched: 10. This CDR3 has 16 amino acids. Looked up from germline, CDR1 is LNHDA and CDR2 is SQIVND (reference sequence). In nucleotides, the CDR3 is TGTGCCAGTAGTTCCCGGGACAGGGGGCTTATCGACGAGCAGTACTTC. It translates to CASSSRDRGLIDEQYF.

CDR3 sequence: CASRPLVTGELFF. CDR3 sequence (DNA): TGTGCCAGCAGACCACTGGTCACCGGGGAGCTGTTTTTT. This chain connects TRBV2 to TRBJ2-2; no definite D call. CDR3 length: 13 residues. The germline V gene has CDR1 SNHLY and CDR2 FYNNEI. V was pared by 6 bases and J by 4 bases, with 9 bases between.

The V call is TRBV5-1, the J call TRBJ2-3, with D uncertain. V lost 3 bases and J lost 2, with 10 bases in between. The V gene's germline CDR1 is SGHRS and CDR2 YFSETQ. This CDR3 comprises 14 residues. The CDR3 DNA follows: TGCGCCAGCAGCTGGACGATCTTCACAGATACGCAGTATTTT. This encodes CASSWTIFTDTQYF. Drawing the rest from reference TRBV5-1 and TRBJ2-3, the complete variable domain is KAGVTQTPRYLIKTRGQQVTLSCSPISGHRSVSWYQQTPGQGLQFLFEYFSETQRNKGNFPGRFSGRQFSNSRSEMNVSTLELGDSALYLCASSWTIFTDTQYFGPGTRLTVL.

The V gene is TRBV7-9, the J gene TRBJ1-2; D is unclear. The CDR3 runs to 14 residues. Germline V gene data show CDR1 as SEHNR and CDR2 as FQNEAQ (reference sequence). V was pared by 2 bases and J by 8 bases, with 15 bases between. The CDR3 sequence: CASSLKLGPGGYTF. The CDR3 DNA reads TGTGCCAGCAGCTTAAAGCTCGGGCCCGGCGGCTACACCTTC.

This rearrangement joins TRBV19 to TRBJ2-3, with 7 bases fitting TRBD2. The V gene end was trimmed by 5 bases and the J gene end by 3 bases; junction bases not matched to a gene: 8. This CDR3 is 15 amino acids long. Germline CDR1 and CDR2: LNHDA and SQIVND (reference sequence). The CDR3 is CASSFPSGGTDTQYF. DNA of the CDR3: TGTGCCAGTAGTTTCCCTAGCGGCGGAACAGATACGCAGTATTTT.

The chain joins TRBV18 to TRBJ2-1, with 12 bases aligning to TRBD1. Germline lookup yields CDR1 KGHSH and CDR2 LQKENI. This CDR3 contains 15 residues. V dropped 0 bases and J dropped 10; count of bases not matched to a gene: 4. The CDR3 nucleotides are TGTGCCAGCTCACCACCGGGACAGGGGGCTTGGGAGCAGTTCTTC. This gives the protein CASSPPGQGAWEQFF.